This T cell receptor beta chain was captured by sequencing in a study of cytomegalovirus exposure and HLA in healthy donors. Study-level results: TCR beta sequences numbering roughly 16,000 were associated with HLA alleles at 0.05 false discovery rate in a later analysis. High specificity and sensitivity for cytomegalovirus status were reported for the classifier. An ancestry cluster, one associated with Asian ancestry, reportedly showed fewer N-insertions than the 666-donor mean in a later analysis.

Details on this clone: As yet, its antigen is unknown.

PCR was performed using 60 Vbeta and 13 Jbeta primers. Sequencing was performed with immunoSEQ multiplex PCR; in TCRdb, only in-frame clones are kept and a portion is missing. Of under 200,000 clones in the sample, roughly 85% were seen once. CDR3 length equals 12 residues. Germline lookup yields CDR1 GTSNPN and CDR2 SVGIG (reference sequence). Trimming shortened V by 4 bases and J by 3 bases, and 10 bases separated the two germline ends. Sequencing was performed on PBMCs. This clonotype was obtained from a man younger than 35 in good health and CMV-seropositive. This rearrangement joins TRBV30 to TRBJ2-7; D possibly corresponds to TRBD2 (5 bases). The DNA of the CDR3 is TGTGCCTGGAAAATCGGGGTCTACGAGCAGTACTTC. It specifies CAWKIGVYEQYF.